This entry is about one T cell receptor (beta chain). Its antigen is not known. This sample is drawn from a study of early T cells in non-severe SARS-CoV-2 infection. As for the study in general: Chains were not paired, and sequencing was done on bulk RNA from unsorted whole blood. Findings and limits, study-wide: Clonotype matching in VDJdb favored anti-spike CD8 responses and did not capture private and CD4 specificities.

Germline loops: CDR1 MNHEY, CDR2 SVGEGT. This CDR3 is built from 15 residues. With 6 bases clipped from V and 5 bases from J, the junction kept 12 bases outside the gene matches. MiXCR, run by TCRdb on the 5' RACE reads, gives a single entry per CDR3 protein. The sample contains around 58,000 distinct CDR3 sequences, around 8% of which appear only once. This sequence was found in an adult who was a healthcare worker with PCR-confirmed SARS-CoV-2 infection or an uninfected control (not recorded which). The sample was whole blood, taken at baseline. V and J are TRBV6-2 or TRBV6-3 and TRBJ2-5; 7 bases line up with TRBD2. CDR3 region: CASRAAGGSRETQYF. CDR3 in DNA: TGTGCCAGCAGGGCCGCCGGCGGGAGTCGGGAGACCCAGTACTTC.